Each of the 13 T cell receptor beta chains below was sequenced from the same sample in a study of shared clonotypes between healthy human individuals. The protocol was immunoSEQ multiplex PCR, while the TCRdb copy is restricted to in-frame clones and leaves out a portion. The table lists about 2 million clones, roughly 94% of them singletons, with roughly 1.1% in the top ten. CD45RO-negative CD8 cells positively selected for CCR7 made up the naive population, which excluded terminally differentiated effector memory CD45RA+ cells. The sample was naive CD8+ T cells sorted from blood. These receptors came from a man aged 18 to 30 in good health.

This clone was seen only a few times. The rearrangement joins TRBV5-6 to TRBJ2-2; TRBD1 is a possible D gene (6 bases). Per the germline V gene, CDR1 is SGHDT and CDR2 is YYEEEE. CDR3 length: 16 residues. Trimming took off 4 bases at V and 4 bases at J, with 17 bases between the two ends. CDR3 sequence reads: CASSRGEWGPTGELFF. The CDR3 region has the DNA TGTGCCAGCAGCCGAGGGGAGTGGGGGCCCACCGGGGAGCTGTTTTTT.

The J gene is TRBJ2-7, the V gene TRBV19, with 8 bases fitting TRBD1. Germline CDR1 reads LNHDA; CDR2 reads SQIVND (reference sequence). J gave up 2 bases and V 4 bases, and 7 bases lay outside the gene matches. This CDR3 comprises 15 residues. The DNA for the CDR3 is TGTGCCAGTAGTACCCGACAGGGGCCACCCTACGAGCAGTACTTC. It yields the protein CASSTRQGPPYEQYF.

The V gene is TRBV14, the J gene TRBJ2-3, with 13 bases identical to TRBD2. The V and J ends lost 0 bases and 1 base, in that order; junction bases with no gene match: 7. Germline CDR1 is SGHDN and CDR2 is FVKESK. This CDR3 spans 19 amino acids. The CDR3 region has the DNA TGTGCCAGCAGCCAAGATCCGACTAGCGGGGGGATGGGCACAGATACGCAGTATTTT. It is translated as CASSQDPTSGGMGTDTQYF. The whole variable domain, filled in from reference TRBV14 and TRBJ2-3, reads EAGVTQFPSHSVIEKGQTVTLRCDPISGHDNLYWYRRVMGKEIKFLLHFVKESKQDESGMPNNRFLAERTGGTYSTLKVQPAELEDSGVYFCASSQDPTSGGMGTDTQYFGPGTRLTVL.

This chain links TRBV27 with TRBJ2-7; D call uncertain. V lost 3 bases and J lost 5, with 11 bases in between. The CDR3 loop spans 13 amino acids. Looked up from germline, CDR1 is MNHEY and CDR2 is SMNVEV (reference sequence). The chain's CDR3 is CASSFNSLHEQYF. CDR3 in DNA: TGTGCCAGCAGTTTTAACAGTCTCCACGAGCAGTACTTC.

CDR3: CARSLEPQLDAPYF. The CDR3, as DNA: TGTGCCAGAAGCTTGGAACCGCAGTTGGATGCTCCGTACTTC. The gene calls are TRBV5-3 and TRBJ2-7; D not resolved. TRBV5-3 is placed among ORFs of uncertain function. The CDR3 has 14 amino acids. The V end lost 0 bases, the J end lost 12 bases, and 19 bases lay between the germline ends.

The V and J genes are TRBV21-1 and TRBJ1-5; no check of the table's D call, TRBD1, against the DNA was made. TRBV21-1 has pseudogene status. The CDR3 has 14 residues. CDR3 region: CASSHPTGDQPQHF. CDR3 DNA sequence: TGTGCCAGCAGCCACCCCACAGGGGATCAGCCCCAGCATTTT.

The chain links TRBV10-3 to TRBJ2-7; D unresolved. The CDR3 consists of 15 residues. V shed 3 bases and J shed 7 bases, with 19 bases lying between them. In germline, CDR1 is ENHRY, CDR2 SYGVKD. The chain's CDR3 is CAISDLGPPVEEQYF. The CDR3 region has the DNA TGTGCCATCAGTGACCTCGGACCCCCCGTGGAAGAGCAGTACTTC.

This chain connects TRBV5-6 to TRBJ1-2, with D possibly TRBD1 on 5 matching bases. The CDR3 loop spans 16 amino acids. V was shortened by 4 bases and J by 4 bases, with 20 bases between the two germline ends. CDR1 is SGHDT and CDR2 is YYEEEE in the germline V gene. Here the CDR3 reads CASSRAGTQLTYGYTF. CDR3 coding DNA: TGTGCCAGCAGCCGGGCGGGGACCCAACTAACCTATGGCTACACCTTC.

This clone appeared a single time. The V call is TRBV27, the J call TRBJ1-1; 10 bases fit TRBD1. The CDR3 has 14 amino acids. The trim removed 5 bases at V and 5 bases at J, leaving 5 bases unmatched. The germline V gene encodes CDR1 MNHEY and CDR2 SMNVEV (reference sequence). The CDR3 DNA reads as TGTGCCAGCAGTACGGGACAGGGGAGGACTGAAGCTTTCTTT. Translation gives CASSTGQGRTEAFF.

This chain uses TRBV11-3 with TRBJ2-1; 9 bases align to TRBD1. V gave up 1 base and J gave up 7 bases; unmatched junction bases: 11. There are 17 residues in the CDR3. The germline gives CDR1 SGHNT, CDR2 YENEEA. CDR3 residues: CASSLVRRDREGNEQFF. As DNA, the CDR3 is TGTGCCAGCAGCTTAGTGCGAAGGGACAGGGAGGGGAATGAGCAGTTCTTC.

The rearrangement links TRBV5-5 to TRBJ2-7, with D unresolved. Per the germline V gene, CDR1 is SGHKS and CDR2 is YYEKEE (reference sequence). This CDR3 is built from 14 residues. V shed 4 bases and J shed 2 bases, with 13 bases lying between them. CDR3 in amino acids: CASSRPDVTYEQYF. In nucleotides, the CDR3 is TGTGCCAGCAGCAGACCAGACGTCACCTACGAGCAGTACTTC. The full variable domain, its missing parts supplied by reference TRBV5-5 and TRBJ2-7, is DAGVTQSPTHLIKTRGQQVTLRCSPISGHKSVSWYQQVLGQGPQFIFQYYEKEERGRGNFPDRFSARQFPNYSSELNVNALLLGDSALYLCASSRPDVTYEQYFGPGTRLTVT.

The chain recombines TRBV6-5 with TRBJ2-2; D uncertain. Germline V lookup: CDR1 MNHEY, CDR2 SVGAGI. The V gene lost 6 bases and the J gene lost 0 bases, with 11 bases spanning the gap. CDR3 size: 15 residues. The CDR3 coding sequence is TGTGCCAGCAGCCCGTTTACAGCGAACACCGGGGAGCTGTTTTTT. Protein: CASSPFTANTGELFF.

This chain uses TRBV4-1 with TRBJ2-3; D gene uncertain. The CDR3 covers 13 residues. The germline V and J ends were trimmed by 2 bases and 6 bases, with 9 bases remaining between them. Germline CDR1 is MGHRA and CDR2 is YSYEKL. CDR3 loop: CASSQPGRDTQYF. CDR3 coding DNA: TGCGCCAGCAGCCAACCTGGACGGGATACGCAGTATTTT.